The following is a T cell receptor (beta chain) sequence with its context. This sample is part of a study of blood T cell repertoires in COVID-19. Study-wide background: COVID-19 samples collected from the United States, Italy and Spain covered acute and convalescent phases. The cDNA or gDNA used as material had been derived from T cells, B-cell-depleted T cells, or PBMCs.

The germline CDR1 and CDR2 sequences are SGHDT and YYEEEE. This CDR3 has 13 residues. Trimming took off 5 bases at V and 9 bases at J, with 12 bases between the two ends. Study processing details: By means of reference gene primer amplification, nucleated cell counts were estimated. Clones were sequenced by immunoSEQ multiplex PCR, and TCRdb holds only the in-frame ones, with some missing. Clone size and the V and J calls come from that table; the DNA yielded D and trimming. This table has around 140,000 clones, approximately 81% appearing once. The chain joins TRBV5-6 to TRBJ1-6; no firm D call. The sample was peripheral blood. The TCR sequence derives from a woman in her sixties with active or convalescent COVID-19. CDR3 in amino acids: CASRALAGSPLHF. CDR3 nucleotide sequence: TGTGCCAGCAGGGCCCTGGCAGGTTCACCCCTCCACTTT. The full variable domain, rest sourced from reference TRBV5-6 and TRBJ1-6, is DAGVTQSPTHLIKTRGQQVTLRCSPKSGHDTVSWYQQALGQGPQFIFQYYEEEERQRGNFPDRFSGHQFPNYSSELNVNALLLGDSALYLCASRALAGSPLHFGNGTRLTVT.